These T cell receptor beta chains were read from a single sample in a study of vaccination and CD4 T cells after COVID-19. These receptors' targets are unknown. TCRdb reprocessed the PCR reads with MiXCR, giving one entry per CDR3 protein. The table has roughly 6,300 distinct CDR3 sequences, less than 40% seen once. Sequencing was performed on CD4+ T cells from blood, cultured in vitro, taken after SARS-CoV-2 vaccination. The origin of the receptors is a human donor who had recovered from COVID-19. The CDR3 runs from the conserved cysteine through the conserved F or W. Fields, in order: CDR3 length, D gene, J gene, clone size, V gene, CDR3 protein, CDR3 DNA. The D gene is left open where the match is weak. Clone size is shown for a subset of rows, as once, few, many or a class of expanded clone.

length: 15
D: NA
J: TRBJ2-1
size: NA
V: TRBV27
CDR3: CASSLIWGIYNEQFF
DNA: TGTGCCAGCAGTTTAATCTGGGGTATTTACAATGAGCAGTTCTTC

length: 12
D: NA
J: TRBJ2-5
size: NA
V: TRBV28
CDR3: CASSPRRETQYF
DNA: TGTGCCAGCAGCCCGAGGAGGGAGACCCAGTACTTC

length: 15
D: TRBD1
J: TRBJ2-7
size: NA
V: TRBV6-5
CDR3: CASSYSGGKLYEQYF
DNA: TGTGCCAGCAGTTACTCAGGGGGCAAACTCTACGAGCAGTACTTC

length: 13
D: TRBD1
J: TRBJ1-5
size: NA
V: TRBV24-1
CDR3: CATSAGGQQPQHF
DNA: TGTGCCACCAGTGCAGGGGGCCAACAGCCCCAGCATTTT

length: 15
D: NA
J: TRBJ2-1
size: NA
V: TRBV6-1
CDR3: CASKTRGLGGNEQFF
DNA: TGTGCCAGCAAAACCAGGGGTCTGGGGGGAAATGAGCAGTTCTTC

length: 15
D: NA
J: TRBJ1-6
size: NA
V: TRBV20-1
CDR3: CSARDLAAYNSPLHF
DNA: TGCAGTGCTAGAGATCTGGCAGCTTATAATTCACCCCTCCACTTT

length: 14
D: NA
J: TRBJ2-7
size: NA
V: TRBV11-3
CDR3: CASTFGVSSYEQYF
DNA: TGTGCCAGTACCTTTGGGGTCTCCTCCTACGAGCAGTACTTC

length: 15
D: NA
J: TRBJ2-3
size: NA
V: TRBV28
CDR3: CASSLIGGAQDTQYF
DNA: TGTGCCAGCAGTTTAATTGGTGGGGCCCAAGATACGCAGTATTTT

length: 15
D: TRBD2
J: TRBJ2-7
size: few
V: TRBV7-6
CDR3: CASSLRLAGDYEQYF
DNA: TGTGCCAGCAGCTTAAGACTAGCGGGGGACTACGAGCAGTACTTC

length: 15
D: NA
J: TRBJ1-3
size: few
V: TRBV20-1
CDR3: CSAAGGTSSGNTIYF
DNA: TGCAGTGCTGCGGGAGGGACATCCTCTGGAAACACCATATATTTT

length: 15
D: TRBD1
J: TRBJ1-5
size: few
V: TRBV28
CDR3: CASSLPVRGYQPQHF
DNA: TGTGCCAGCAGTTTACCCGTCAGGGGGTATCAGCCCCAGCATTTT

length: 13
D: NA
J: TRBJ1-2
size: medium-sized
V: TRBV6-5
CDR3: CASSSRGALGYTF
DNA: TGTGCCAGCAGTTCCCGGGGAGCCTTGGGCTACACCTTC

length: 16
D: NA
J: TRBJ2-7
size: few
V: TRBV20-1
CDR3: CSAQDRTRTRSYEQYF
DNA: TGCAGTGCGCAGGACAGAACGCGCACACGGAGCTACGAGCAGTACTTC

length: 16
D: TRBD2
J: TRBJ2-5
size: NA
V: TRBV10-1
CDR3: CASSESGTSGRQTQYF
DNA: TGCGCCAGCAGTGAGTCGGGGACTAGCGGGAGGCAGACCCAGTACTTC

length: 19
D: TRBD1
J: TRBJ2-3
size: medium-sized
V: TRBV27
CDR3: CASSLGPGPGTGGTDTQYF
DNA: TGTGCCAGCAGTTTAGGGCCCGGCCCCGGGACAGGAGGCACAGATACGCAGTATTTT

length: 13
D: TRBD1
J: TRBJ1-2
size: NA
V: TRBV20-1
CDR3: CSARRQGVGGYTF
DNA: TGCAGTGCTAGGAGGCAGGGGGTCGGTGGCTACACCTTC

length: 15
D: TRBD2
J: TRBJ2-7
size: NA
V: TRBV7-2
CDR3: CASSYTPAGGGEQYF
DNA: TGTGCCAGCAGCTACACCCCCGCGGGAGGCGGCGAGCAGTACTTC

length: 15
D: TRBD1
J: TRBJ1-5
size: NA
V: TRBV7-9
CDR3: CASSFGTASNQPQHF
DNA: TGTGCCAGCAGCTTTGGGACAGCTAGCAATCAGCCCCAGCATTTT

length: 16
D: TRBD1
J: TRBJ2-7
size: few
V: TRBV7-6
CDR3: CASSNRQGLLRGEQYF
DNA: TGTGCCAGCAGCAACCGACAGGGATTGTTGAGAGGCGAGCAGTACTTC

length: 13
D: NA
J: TRBJ2-3
size: few
V: TRBV6-1
CDR3: CASSLSFVDTQYF
DNA: TGTGCCAGCAGCCTAAGCTTCGTCGATACGCAGTATTTT

length: 16
D: TRBD1
J: TRBJ2-1
size: few
V: TRBV27
CDR3: CASSGMQGQGGNEQFF
DNA: TGTGCCAGCAGTGGGATGCAGGGACAGGGAGGCAATGAGCAGTTCTTC

length: 14
D: NA
J: TRBJ2-5
size: NA
V: TRBV20-1
CDR3: CSARVPGAGETQYF
DNA: TGCAGTGCTAGAGTCCCAGGCGCCGGGGAGACCCAGTACTTC

length: 15
D: TRBD2
J: TRBJ2-7
size: few
V: TRBV11-2
CDR3: CASSLGGGAPYEQYF
DNA: TGTGCCAGCAGCTTAGGCGGGGGGGCCCCCTACGAGCAGTACTTC

length: 11
D: NA
J: TRBJ2-1
size: NA
V: TRBV10-3
CDR3: CAISESREQFF
DNA: TGTGCCATCAGTGAGTCGAGGGAGCAGTTCTTC

length: 14
D: NA
J: TRBJ1-5
size: NA
V: TRBV7-8
CDR3: CASSLLGGNQPQHF
DNA: TGTGCCAGCAGCCTCTTGGGGGGGAATCAGCCCCAGCATTTT

length: 15
D: NA
J: TRBJ2-3
size: NA
V: TRBV20-1
CDR3: CSARGGTSYPDTQYF
DNA: TGCAGTGCTAGAGGGGGAACTAGCTATCCAGATACGCAGTATTTT

length: 15
D: NA
J: TRBJ2-7
size: NA
V: TRBV20-1
CDR3: CSAREEDSPGYEQYF
DNA: TGCAGTGCTAGAGAAGAGGACAGCCCGGGCTACGAGCAGTACTTC

length: 15
D: NA
J: TRBJ1-5
size: few
V: TRBV20-1
CDR3: CSAQASQGFNQPQHF
DNA: TGCAGTGCCCAAGCCTCACAGGGTTTTAATCAGCCCCAGCATTTT

length: 13
D: NA
J: TRBJ2-7
size: NA
V: TRBV5-4
CDR3: CASSLEATLEQYF
DNA: TGTGCCAGCAGCCTGGAGGCCACCCTCGAGCAGTACTTC

length: 17
D: TRBD2
J: TRBJ2-7
size: few
V: TRBV20-1
CDR3: CSARPGLAGGISYEQYF
DNA: TGCAGTGCTAGACCGGGACTAGCGGGAGGTATCTCCTACGAGCAGTACTTC

length: 15
D: TRBD2
J: TRBJ2-5
size: few
V: TRBV4-2
CDR3: CASSQDRGGQETQYF
DNA: TGTGCCAGCAGCCAAGATCGGGGGGGCCAAGAGACCCAGTACTTC

length: 15
D: NA
J: TRBJ2-7
size: NA
V: TRBV6-1
CDR3: CASTLVTGTSYEQYF
DNA: TGTGCCAGCACCTTAGTCACTGGCACATCCTACGAGCAGTACTTC

length: 14
D: TRBD1
J: TRBJ2-1
size: medium-sized
V: TRBV6-1
CDR3: CASTHRRDRHEQFF
DNA: TGTGCCAGCACTCACCGCCGGGACAGACATGAGCAGTTCTTC

length: 13
D: NA
J: TRBJ2-7
size: NA
V: TRBV24-1
CDR3: CATGDTSTYEQYF
DNA: TGTGCCACCGGAGATACCAGCACCTACGAGCAGTACTTC

length: 13
D: TRBD1
J: TRBJ2-7
size: NA
V: TRBV18
CDR3: CASTTTGGYEQYF
DNA: TGTGCCAGCACGACGACAGGGGGTTACGAGCAGTACTTC

length: 16
D: TRBD1
J: TRBJ2-3
size: few
V: TRBV24-1
CDR3: CATSDWGQGGVDTQYF
DNA: TGTGCCACCAGTGATTGGGGACAGGGGGGTGTCGATACGCAGTATTTT

length: 15
D: NA
J: TRBJ1-5
size: few
V: TRBV19
CDR3: CASSPTMAAEQPQHF
DNA: TGTGCCAGTAGTCCTACCATGGCGGCAGAGCAGCCCCAGCATTTT

length: 12
D: NA
J: TRBJ1-3
size: NA
V: TRBV6-1
CDR3: CASSPSGNTIYF
DNA: TGTGCCAGCAGTCCTTCTGGAAACACCATATATTTT

length: 15
D: TRBD1
J: TRBJ2-7
size: few
V: TRBV10-1
CDR3: CASSGSGGRTYEQYF
DNA: TGCGCCAGCAGTGGGTCAGGGGGCCGGACCTACGAGCAGTACTTC

length: 14
D: NA
J: TRBJ2-7
size: few
V: TRBV20-1
CDR3: CSAKDYRRVYEQYF
DNA: TGCAGTGCGAAGGACTACCGAAGGGTCTACGAGCAGTACTTC

length: 15
D: NA
J: TRBJ1-1
size: NA
V: TRBV7-3
CDR3: CASSFSGGGYTEAFF
DNA: TGTGCCAGCAGCTTTAGTGGGGGCGGATACACTGAAGCTTTCTTT

length: 15
D: NA
J: TRBJ1-2
size: medium-sized
V: TRBV6-1
CDR3: CASTNRTGNFRGYTF
DNA: TGTGCCAGCACCAACCGAACAGGGAACTTTCGTGGCTACACCTTC

length: 16
D: NA
J: TRBJ2-7
size: NA
V: TRBV28
CDR3: CASSLGIFSGGSEQYF
DNA: TGTGCCAGCAGTTTGGGCATCTTTAGTGGGGGATCCGAGCAGTACTTC

length: 15
D: TRBD2
J: TRBJ2-1
size: few
V: TRBV29-1
CDR3: CSVEDWGSGGNEQFF
DNA: TGCAGCGTTGAAGATTGGGGGAGCGGGGGCAATGAGCAGTTCTTC

length: 15
D: NA
J: TRBJ1-1
size: few
V: TRBV28
CDR3: CASSPGGGLETEAFF
DNA: TGTGCCAGCAGCCCCGGGGGAGGGCTGGAGACTGAAGCTTTCTTT

length: 16
D: NA
J: TRBJ2-6
size: NA
V: TRBV20-1
CDR3: CSARLSRVSGANVLTF
DNA: TGCAGTGCTAGACTTTCCCGGGTCTCTGGGGCCAACGTCCTGACTTTC

length: 17
D: TRBD2
J: TRBJ2-7
size: NA
V: TRBV20-1
CDR3: CSARDPASGRARYEQYF
DNA: TGCAGTGCTAGAGATCCGGCTAGCGGGAGGGCCCGGTACGAGCAGTACTTC

length: 16
D: TRBD1
J: TRBJ1-5
size: NA
V: TRBV20-1
CDR3: CSARSPGTGDHQPQHF
DNA: TGCAGTGCTAGATCCCCCGGGACAGGGGACCATCAGCCCCAGCATTTT

length: 14
D: NA
J: TRBJ1-2
size: few
V: TRBV19
CDR3: CASSIPRGRYGYTF
DNA: TGTGCCAGTAGTATCCCCAGGGGACGCTATGGCTACACCTTC

length: 15
D: NA
J: TRBJ1-5
size: few
V: TRBV6-1
CDR3: CASSPFPGGNQPQHF
DNA: TGTGCCAGCAGCCCGTTTCCAGGTGGCAATCAGCCCCAGCATTTT

length: 11
D: NA
J: TRBJ2-7
size: NA
V: TRBV5-6
CDR3: CASSSVGEQYF
DNA: TGTGCCAGCAGCTCGGTGGGCGAGCAGTACTTC

length: 13
D: TRBD1
J: TRBJ1-2
size: medium-sized
V: TRBV6-1
CDR3: CASSGTGGVGYTF
DNA: TGTGCCAGCAGCGGGACAGGGGGTGTTGGCTACACCTTC

length: 15
D: TRBD1
J: TRBJ1-6
size: large
V: TRBV20-1
CDR3: CSARDRGQGAAPLHF
DNA: TGCAGTGCTAGAGATCGGGGACAGGGGGCAGCTCCCCTCCACTTT

length: 15
D: TRBD1
J: TRBJ1-5
size: NA
V: TRBV6-1
CDR3: CASSQLTGVGQPQHF
DNA: TGTGCCAGCAGTCAGCTAACAGGGGTTGGTCAGCCCCAGCATTTT

length: 15
D: NA
J: TRBJ1-6
size: once
V: TRBV20-1
CDR3: CSARRRAPYNSPLHF
DNA: TGCAGTGCTAGGAGACGGGCCCCCTATAATTCACCCCTCCACTTT

length: 16
D: TRBD1
J: TRBJ1-5
size: medium-sized
V: TRBV28
CDR3: CASSAGDRGPDQPQHF
DNA: TGTGCCAGCAGTGCCGGGGACAGGGGCCCTGATCAGCCCCAGCATTTT

length: 16
D: NA
J: TRBJ1-2
size: NA
V: TRBV15
CDR3: CATSRDHVTGNYGYTF
DNA: TGTGCCACCAGCAGAGATCATGTGACAGGCAACTATGGCTACACCTTC

length: 13
D: NA
J: TRBJ1-5
size: NA
V: TRBV6-1
CDR3: CASSGQNNQPQHF
DNA: TGTGCCAGCAGTGGTCAGAACAATCAGCCCCAGCATTTT

length: 12
D: TRBD2
J: TRBJ2-1
size: medium-sized
V: TRBV6-1
CDR3: CASMKREREQFF
DNA: TGTGCCAGCATGAAGCGGGAGCGAGAGCAGTTCTTC